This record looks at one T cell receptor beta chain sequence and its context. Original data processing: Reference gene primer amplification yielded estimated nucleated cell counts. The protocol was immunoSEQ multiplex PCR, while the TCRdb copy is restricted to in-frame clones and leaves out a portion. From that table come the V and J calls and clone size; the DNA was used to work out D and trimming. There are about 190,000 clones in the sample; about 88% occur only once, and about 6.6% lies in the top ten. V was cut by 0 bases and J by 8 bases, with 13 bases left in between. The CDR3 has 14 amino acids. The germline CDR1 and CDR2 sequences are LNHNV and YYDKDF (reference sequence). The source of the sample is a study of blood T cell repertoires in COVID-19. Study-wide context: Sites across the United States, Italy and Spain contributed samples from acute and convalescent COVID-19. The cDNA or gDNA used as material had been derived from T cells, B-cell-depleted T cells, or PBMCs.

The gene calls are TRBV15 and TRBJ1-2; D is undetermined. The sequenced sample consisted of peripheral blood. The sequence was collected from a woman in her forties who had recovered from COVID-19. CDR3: CATSRDREVRGYTF. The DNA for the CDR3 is TGTGCCACCAGCAGAGATCGAGAAGTTCGCGGCTACACCTTC.